This TCR beta chain was identified in a study of metastatic and nonmetastatic thyroid tumors. Study overall: Repertoire comparison spanned blood and tumor or nodule tissue of malignant and benign thyroid patients.

Looked up from germline, CDR1 is SGHDT and CDR2 is YYEEEE. CDR3 length: 14 amino acids. V lost 6 bases and J lost 6, with 19 bases in between. This clone is labeled medium-sized. Its specificity is unknown. No patient received treatment before thyroid surgery. Study-wide results and caveats: Compared with benign nodules, malignant thyroid tumors were reported to have significantly higher TCR beta diversity in both blood and tumor.

Authors' methods: Between-group CDR3 differences, defined by clinicopathological status, yielded a distant-metastasis classifier for papillary thyroid cancer. MiXCR reprocessed the PCR reads for TCRdb. These V and J calls originate from TCRdb's pipeline instead of the authors' own analysis. This sample yields some 15,000 clones, of which around 29% are seen a single time; 13% belongs to the top ten. V is TRBV5-6 and J is TRBJ2-7; D uncertain. The sample taken for sequencing was adjacent normal tissue. This sequence originates from a female donor with papillary thyroid cancer or a benign thyroid nodule (not recorded which). Some clones in this sample may be carry-over from other donors' samples. The DNA for the CDR3 is TGTGCCAGCAACCTTGGTCGGTTTCCCTCCGAGCAGTACTTC. Protein: CASNLGRFPSEQYF. The variable domain in full, with the rest retrieved from reference TRBV5-6 and TRBJ2-7, is DAGVTQSPTHLIKTRGQQVTLRCSPKSGHDTVSWYQQALGQGPQFIFQYYEEEERQRGNFPDRFSGHQFPNYSSELNVNALLLGDSALYLCASNLGRFPSEQYFGPGTRLTVT.